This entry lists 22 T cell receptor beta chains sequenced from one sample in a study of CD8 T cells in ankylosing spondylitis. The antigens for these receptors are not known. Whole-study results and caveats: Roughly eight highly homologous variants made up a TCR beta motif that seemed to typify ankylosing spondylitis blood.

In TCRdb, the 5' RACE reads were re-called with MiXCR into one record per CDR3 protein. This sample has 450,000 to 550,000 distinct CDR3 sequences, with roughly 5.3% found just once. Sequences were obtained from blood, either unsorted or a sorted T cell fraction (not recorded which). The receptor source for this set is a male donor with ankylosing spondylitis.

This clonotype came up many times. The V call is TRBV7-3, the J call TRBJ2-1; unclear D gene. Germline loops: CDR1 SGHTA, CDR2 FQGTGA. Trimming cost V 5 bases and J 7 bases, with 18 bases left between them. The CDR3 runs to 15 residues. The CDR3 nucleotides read TGTGCCAGCAGCCCCCAACCCCGGGCCATGAATGAGCAGTTCTTC. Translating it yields CASSPQPRAMNEQFF.

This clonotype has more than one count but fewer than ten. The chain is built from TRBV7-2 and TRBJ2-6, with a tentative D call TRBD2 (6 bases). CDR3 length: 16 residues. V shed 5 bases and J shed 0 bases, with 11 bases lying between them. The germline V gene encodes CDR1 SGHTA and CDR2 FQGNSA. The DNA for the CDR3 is TGTGCCAGCAGCATAGGAGGGGCCTCTGGGGCCAACGTCCTGACTTTC. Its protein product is CASSIGGASGANVLTF.

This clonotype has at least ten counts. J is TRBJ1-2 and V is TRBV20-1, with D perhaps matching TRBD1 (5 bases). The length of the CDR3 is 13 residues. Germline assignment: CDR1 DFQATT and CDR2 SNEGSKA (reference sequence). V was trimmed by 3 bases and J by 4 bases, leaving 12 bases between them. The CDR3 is CSASRDPSYGYTF. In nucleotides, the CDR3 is TGCAGTGCTAGCAGGGATCCGAGCTATGGCTACACCTTC.

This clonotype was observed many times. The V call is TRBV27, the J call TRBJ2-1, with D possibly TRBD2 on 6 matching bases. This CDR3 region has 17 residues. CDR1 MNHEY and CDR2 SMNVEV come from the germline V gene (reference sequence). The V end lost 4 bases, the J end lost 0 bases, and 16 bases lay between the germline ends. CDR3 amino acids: CASSSTGTASSYNEQFF. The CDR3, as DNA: TGTGCCAGCAGTTCTACTGGGACTGCAAGCTCCTACAATGAGCAGTTCTTC.

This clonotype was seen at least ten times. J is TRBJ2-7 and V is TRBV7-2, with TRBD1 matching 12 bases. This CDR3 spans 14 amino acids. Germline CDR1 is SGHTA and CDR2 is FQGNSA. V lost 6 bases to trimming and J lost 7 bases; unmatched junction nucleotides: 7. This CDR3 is CASRPGQGAGEQYF. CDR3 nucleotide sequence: TGTGCCAGCAGGCCGGGACAGGGGGCTGGAGAGCAGTACTTC.

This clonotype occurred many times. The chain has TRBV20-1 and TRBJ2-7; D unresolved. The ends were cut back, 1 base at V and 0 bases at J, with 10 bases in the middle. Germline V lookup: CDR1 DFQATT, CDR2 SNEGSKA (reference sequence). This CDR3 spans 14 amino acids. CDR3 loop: CSARGSYSSYEQYF. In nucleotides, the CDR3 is TGCAGTGCTAGAGGGAGCTACAGCTCCTACGAGCAGTACTTC.

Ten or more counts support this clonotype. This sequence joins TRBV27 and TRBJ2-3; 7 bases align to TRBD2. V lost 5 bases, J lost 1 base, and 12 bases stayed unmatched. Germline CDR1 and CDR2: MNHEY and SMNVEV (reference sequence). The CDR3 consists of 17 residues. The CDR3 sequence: CASSKAGLVSGTDTQYF. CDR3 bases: TGTGCCAGCAGTAAAGCGGGATTGGTAAGCGGCACAGATACGCAGTATTTT.

The CDR3 sequence: CSVEGGRTGGSTDTQYF. The CDR3 DNA reads as TGCAGCGTTGAAGGAGGAAGGACAGGGGGTAGCACAGATACGCAGTATTTT. This chain links TRBV29-1 with TRBJ2-3; 10 bases align to TRBD1. This CDR3 is 17 amino acids long. V was pared by 1 base and J by 0 bases, with 7 bases of the junction left unmatched. Germline CDR1 and CDR2: SQVTM and ANQGSEA.

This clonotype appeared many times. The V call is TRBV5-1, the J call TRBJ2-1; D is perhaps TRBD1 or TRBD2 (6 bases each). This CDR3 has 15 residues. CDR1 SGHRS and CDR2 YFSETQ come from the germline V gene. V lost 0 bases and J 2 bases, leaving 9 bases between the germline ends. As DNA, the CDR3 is TGCGCCAGCAGCTTGGTAGGGGGGACCTACAATGAGCAGTTCTTC. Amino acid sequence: CASSLVGGTYNEQFF.

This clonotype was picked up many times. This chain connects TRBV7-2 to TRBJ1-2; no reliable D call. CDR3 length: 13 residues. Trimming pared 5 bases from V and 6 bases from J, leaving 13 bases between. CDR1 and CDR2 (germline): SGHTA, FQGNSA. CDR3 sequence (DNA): TGTGCCAGCAGCCGACCCGGGAGGAATGGCTACACCTTC. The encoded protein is CASSRPGRNGYTF.

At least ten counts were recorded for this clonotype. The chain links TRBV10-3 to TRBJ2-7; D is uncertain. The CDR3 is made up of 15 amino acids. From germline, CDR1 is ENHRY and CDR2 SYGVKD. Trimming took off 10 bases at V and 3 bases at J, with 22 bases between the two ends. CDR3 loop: CATLLLGLRSYEQYF. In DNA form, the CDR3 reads TGTGCCACCCTATTGCTCGGGTTACGGAGCTACGAGCAGTACTTC.

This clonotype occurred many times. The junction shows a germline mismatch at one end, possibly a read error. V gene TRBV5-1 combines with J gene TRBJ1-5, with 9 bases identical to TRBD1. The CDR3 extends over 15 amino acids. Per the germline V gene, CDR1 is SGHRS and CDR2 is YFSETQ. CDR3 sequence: CASSPGQGGNQPQHF. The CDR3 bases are TGTGCCAGCAGCCCGGGACAGGGAGGGAATCAGCCCCAGCATTTT.

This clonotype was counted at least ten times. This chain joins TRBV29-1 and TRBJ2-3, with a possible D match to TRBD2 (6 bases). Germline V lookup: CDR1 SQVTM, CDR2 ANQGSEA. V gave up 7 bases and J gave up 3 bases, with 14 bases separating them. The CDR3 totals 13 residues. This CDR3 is CSGGDFQTDTQYF. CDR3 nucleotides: TGCAGCGGGGGGGACTTTCAAACAGATACGCAGTATTTT.

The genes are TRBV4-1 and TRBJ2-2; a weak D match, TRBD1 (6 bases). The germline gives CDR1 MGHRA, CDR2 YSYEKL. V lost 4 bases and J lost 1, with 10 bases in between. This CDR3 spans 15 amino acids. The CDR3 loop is CASSPQDRNTGELFF. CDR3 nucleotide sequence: TGCGCCAGCAGCCCCCAGGACAGGAACACCGGGGAGCTGTTTTTT.

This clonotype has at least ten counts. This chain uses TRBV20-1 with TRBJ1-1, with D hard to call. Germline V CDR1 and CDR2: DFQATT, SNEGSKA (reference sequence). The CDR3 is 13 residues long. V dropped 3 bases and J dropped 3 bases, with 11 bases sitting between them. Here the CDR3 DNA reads TGCAGTGCTAGGAACTCTCCGTACACTGAAGCTTTCTTT. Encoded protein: CSARNSPYTEAFF.

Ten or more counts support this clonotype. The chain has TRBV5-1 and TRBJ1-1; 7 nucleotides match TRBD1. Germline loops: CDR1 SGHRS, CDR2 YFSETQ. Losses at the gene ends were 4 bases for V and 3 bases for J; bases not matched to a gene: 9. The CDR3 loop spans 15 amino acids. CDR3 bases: TGCGCCAGCAGCCTTCGGGACAGCGTAGACACTGAAGCTTTCTTT. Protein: CASSLRDSVDTEAFF.

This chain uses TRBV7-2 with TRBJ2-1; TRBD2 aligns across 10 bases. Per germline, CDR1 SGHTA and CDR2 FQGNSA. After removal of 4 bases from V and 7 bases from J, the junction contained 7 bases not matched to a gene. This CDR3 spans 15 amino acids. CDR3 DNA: TGTGCCAGCAGCTCCAACAGCGGGGGGGGGAATGAGCAGTTCTTC. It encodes CASSSNSGGGNEQFF.

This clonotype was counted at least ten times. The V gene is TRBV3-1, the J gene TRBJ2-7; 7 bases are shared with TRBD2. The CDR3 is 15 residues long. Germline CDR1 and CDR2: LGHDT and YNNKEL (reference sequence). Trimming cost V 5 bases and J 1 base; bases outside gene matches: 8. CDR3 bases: TGTGCCAGCAGCTTGGGACTATGGCCATCCTACGAGCAGTACTTC. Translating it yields CASSLGLWPSYEQYF.

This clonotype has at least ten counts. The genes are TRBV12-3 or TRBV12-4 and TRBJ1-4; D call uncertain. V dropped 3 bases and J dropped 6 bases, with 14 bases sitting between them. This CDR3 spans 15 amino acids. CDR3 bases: TGTGCCAGCAGTTTTACCCCCGGGGAGGATGAAAAACTGTTTTTT. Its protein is CASSFTPGEDEKLFF.

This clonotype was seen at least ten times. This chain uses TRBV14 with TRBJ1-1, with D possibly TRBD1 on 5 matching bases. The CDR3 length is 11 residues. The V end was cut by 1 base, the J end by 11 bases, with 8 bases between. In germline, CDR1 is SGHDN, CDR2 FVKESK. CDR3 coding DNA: TGTGCCAGCAGCCAAGCAGGGAGGGCTTTCTTT. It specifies CASSQAGRAFF.

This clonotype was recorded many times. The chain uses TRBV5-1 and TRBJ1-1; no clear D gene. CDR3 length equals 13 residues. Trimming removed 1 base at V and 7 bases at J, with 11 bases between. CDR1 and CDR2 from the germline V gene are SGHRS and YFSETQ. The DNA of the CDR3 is TGCGCCAGCAGCTTGCAGGCTGGAGTTGAAGCTTTCTTT. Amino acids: CASSLQAGVEAFF.

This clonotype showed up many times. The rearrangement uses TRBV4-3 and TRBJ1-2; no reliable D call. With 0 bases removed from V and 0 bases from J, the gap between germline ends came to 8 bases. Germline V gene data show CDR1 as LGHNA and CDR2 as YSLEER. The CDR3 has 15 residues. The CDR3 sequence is CASSQDYAANYGYTF. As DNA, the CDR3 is TGCGCCAGCAGCCAAGATTACGCAGCTAACTATGGCTACACCTTC.